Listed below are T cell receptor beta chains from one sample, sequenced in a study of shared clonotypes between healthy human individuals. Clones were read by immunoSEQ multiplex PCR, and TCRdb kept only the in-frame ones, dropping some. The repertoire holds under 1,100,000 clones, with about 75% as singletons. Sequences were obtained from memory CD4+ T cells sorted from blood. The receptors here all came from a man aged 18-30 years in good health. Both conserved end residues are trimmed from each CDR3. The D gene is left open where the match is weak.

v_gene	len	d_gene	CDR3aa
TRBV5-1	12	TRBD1	ASSFTGDNSPLH
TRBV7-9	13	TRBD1	ASSLGQGWGQPQH
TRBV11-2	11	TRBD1	ASATGGNQPQH
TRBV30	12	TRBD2	AWSLGLAGGEQY
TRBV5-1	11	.	ASKEPNTGELF
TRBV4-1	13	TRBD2	ASSQITSGKYEQY
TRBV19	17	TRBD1	ASSIERTRDRGRFQPQH
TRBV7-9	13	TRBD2	ASSLRLANLETQY
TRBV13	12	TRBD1	ASSWGTGNSPLH
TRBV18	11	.	ASSPLPDYEQY
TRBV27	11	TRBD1	ASSLQGARGYT
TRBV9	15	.	ASSPRAVYPSYNEQF
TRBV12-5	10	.	ASGLGPGEQY
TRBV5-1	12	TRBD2	ASSAGTSADEQF
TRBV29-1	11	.	SVGGTFQETQY
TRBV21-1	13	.	ASTPRPGYAYEQY
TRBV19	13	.	ASSKQGSGANVLT
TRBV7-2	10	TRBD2	ASGGFGDTQY
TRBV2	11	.	ASSDTDGETQY
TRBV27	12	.	ASATETGSYGYT
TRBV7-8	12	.	ASSLAGFSYEQY
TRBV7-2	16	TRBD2	ASTRGLAGDPGVETQY
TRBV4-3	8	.	ASRQGGYT
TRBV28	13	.	ASSGGGASNQPQH
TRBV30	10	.	AWSHLAGELF
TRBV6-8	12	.	ASSKSPGLNEQY
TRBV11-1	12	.	ARPKGETLYGYT
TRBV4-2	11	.	ASSQAGNYGYT
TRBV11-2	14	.	ASSRRQTSSTDTQY
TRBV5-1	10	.	ASRWDGEKLF
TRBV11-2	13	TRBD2	ASSLGLAGPGELF